Listed below are T cell receptor beta chains from one sample, sequenced in a study of OX40 agonist ivuxolimab in advanced cancers. Sequencing was performed with immunoSEQ multiplex PCR; in TCRdb, only in-frame clones are kept and a portion is missing. Of 50,000 to 60,000 clones listed, 90% to 95% were seen once; the top ten hold around 4%. Source: CD4+ or CD8+ T cells sorted from blood, taken in a trial of the OX40 agonist ivuxolimab. The receptors derive from an adult with an advanced solid tumor such as melanoma, head and neck, liver or kidney cancer. Both conserved end residues are part of each CDR3. A D gene is named only where the DNA matches it firmly. The size entry is marked missing in some rows and otherwise reads once, few, many or a size class.

>TRBJ2-1|TRBV27|once|-
TGTGCCAGCAGTTTATTAGGGGAGCTGGGGTATGAGCAGTTCTTC
CASSLLGELGYEQFF
>TRBJ2-7|TRBV15|-|-
TGTGCCACCAGCGTAGCGGAAAGCTCCTACGAGCAGTACTTC
CATSVAESSYEQYF
>TRBJ2-7|TRBV11-2|-|-
TGTGCCAGCAGCCAGTCCTACGGTAAAGAGTACTTC
CASSQSYGKEYF
>TRBJ2-3|TRBV18|-|TRBD2
TGTGCCAGCTCACCGGCGGGGGGGTCAGATACGCAGTATTTT
CASSPAGGSDTQYF
>TRBJ2-1|TRBV4-3|-|TRBD2
TGCGCCAGCAGCCAAGGGCGGGGGAGCTCCTACAATGAGCAGTTCTTC
CASSQGRGSSYNEQFF
>TRBJ2-6|TRBV27|-|-
TGTGCCAGCTGCCCCTCTGGGGCCAACGTCCTGACTTTC
CASCPSGANVLTF
>TRBJ2-7|TRBV4-1|once|-
TGCGCCAGCAGCCAGGCGCAGCTAGCGTCCCTGATATCGGACGAGCAGTACTTC
CASSQAQLASLISDEQYF
>TRBJ2-7|TRBV7-6|-|-
TGTGCCAGCAGCCCTAGGGGGGTGGGGGAGCAGTACTTC
CASSPRGVGEQYF
>TRBJ1-4|TRBV6-5|-|TRBD1
TGTGCCAGCAGACTACAGGGGGAAGGTGAAAAACTGTTTTTT
CASRLQGEGEKLFF
>TRBJ2-1|TRBV27|-|TRBD2
TGTGCCAGCAGTTGGGGACTAGCGCCGAGCTCCTACAATGAGCAGTTCTTC
CASSWGLAPSSYNEQFF